One sample yielded the 10 T cell receptor beta chains listed below, sequenced in a study of somatic mutations in cytotoxic T cells in rheumatoid arthritis. Measured with immunoSEQ multiplex PCR; TCRdb has only the in-frame clones, and not every one. The sample holds approximately 12,000 clones, 70% to 85% seen once. The specimen was CD8+ T cells sorted from blood. The receptors stem from a middle-aged woman in good health.

The chain couples TRBV30 to TRBJ2-5; unclear D gene. The CDR3 spans 12 residues. Germline V gives CDR1 GTSNPN, CDR2 SVGIG (reference sequence). Trimming stripped 5 bases from V and 3 bases from J, with 10 bases between. The CDR3 DNA follows: TGTGCCTGGGGTCACATGAAAGAGACCCAGTACTTC. Residues: CAWGHMKETQYF.

This chain connects TRBV27 to TRBJ2-7; D ambiguous. Looked up from germline, CDR1 is MNHEY and CDR2 is SMNVEV (reference sequence). The CDR3 has 13 amino acids. The germline V and J ends were trimmed by 3 bases and 3 bases, with 9 bases remaining between them. The CDR3 loop is CASSFGPVYEQYF. In DNA, the CDR3 is TGTGCCAGCAGTTTCGGGCCCGTCTACGAGCAGTACTTC.

The chain is built from TRBV9 and TRBJ2-1; 8 nucleotides agree with TRBD2. The CDR3 runs 15 residues. Per germline, CDR1 SGDLS and CDR2 YYNGEE. With V trimmed by 6 bases and J by 3 bases, 8 bases remained unmatched. The CDR3 here is CASTAGGTSYNEQFF. The DNA for the CDR3 is TGTGCCAGCACCGCAGGCGGGACTAGCTACAATGAGCAGTTCTTC.

This chain connects TRBV6-1 to TRBJ2-7, with D possibly matching TRBD2 (5 bases). Germline-derived CDR1 and CDR2 are MNHNS and SASEGT. The CDR3 is made up of 11 amino acids. V was trimmed by 6 bases and J by 3 bases, leaving 6 bases between them. CDR3: CASRAGYEQYV. Here the CDR3 DNA reads TGTGCCAGCAGGGCGGGCTACGAGCAGTACGTC.

This chain links TRBV4-3 with TRBJ1-1; D unclear. This CDR3 spans 16 amino acids. CDR1 is LGHNA, CDR2 YSLEER, per germline. V was pared by 1 base and J by 0 bases, with 12 bases between. CDR3 sequence reads: CASSQVDTDLNTEAFF. The CDR3 coding sequence is TGCGCCAGCAGCCAAGTGGATACAGACTTGAACACTGAAGCTTTCTTT.

The V call is TRBV7-3, the J call TRBJ2-3; 10 bases line up with TRBD2. Germline V lookup: CDR1 SGHTA, CDR2 FQGTGA. Trimming cost V 1 base and J 2 bases; bases outside gene matches: 9. This CDR3 has 18 residues. For the CDR3, the DNA is TGTGCCAGCAGCTTAATCGGCGGACTAGCGGACCACACAGATACGCAGTATTTT. Translated, it gives CASSLIGGLADHTDTQYF.

V usage is TRBV2 and J usage is TRBJ2-7; D possibly corresponds to TRBD1 (6 bases). Germline lookup yields CDR1 SNHLY and CDR2 FYNNEI. There are 15 residues in the CDR3. V lost 6 bases and J lost 4, with 19 bases in between. The CDR3 coding sequence is TGTGCCAGCAGCGCCCCGCAGGGGCCCGTATACGAGCAGTACTTC. It yields the protein CASSAPQGPVYEQYF.

The CDR3 sequence: CASSFRDKDQETQYF. The CDR3 coding sequence is TGCGCCAGCAGCTTCCGGGACAAGGATCAAGAGACCCAGTACTTC. This chain uses TRBV5-1 with TRBJ2-5; D possibly corresponds to TRBD1 (6 bases). With 2 bases removed from V and 2 bases from J, the gap between germline ends came to 13 bases. Germline V CDR1 and CDR2: SGHRS, YFSETQ. The CDR3 is 15 residues long.

The V call is TRBV4-2, the J call TRBJ2-2; D is unresolved. Per the germline V gene, CDR1 is LGHNA and CDR2 is YNFKEQ. The length of the CDR3 is 13 residues. V was clipped by 8 bases and J by 5 bases, with 12 bases between them. The CDR3 loop is CASALTSTGELFF. In DNA form, the CDR3 reads TGTGCCAGCGCCCTGACTTCGACCGGGGAGCTGTTTTTT.

J is TRBJ2-5 and V is TRBV28; weak D call: TRBD2 (5 bases). CDR3 length equals 13 residues. V was cut by 2 bases and J by 7 bases, with 11 bases left in between. The germline V gene has CDR1 MDHEN and CDR2 SYDVKM. In DNA, the CDR3 is TGTGCCAGCAGTTTAGACGGGGTAGTGACCCAGTACTTC. Protein product: CASSLDGVVTQYF. Variable domain in full (rest from reference TRBV28 and TRBJ2-5): DVKVTQSSRYLVKRTGEKVFLECVQDMDHENMFWYRQDPGLGLRLIYFSYDVKMKEKGDIPEGYSVSREKKERFSLILESASTNQTSMYLCASSLDGVVTQYFGPGTRLLVL.